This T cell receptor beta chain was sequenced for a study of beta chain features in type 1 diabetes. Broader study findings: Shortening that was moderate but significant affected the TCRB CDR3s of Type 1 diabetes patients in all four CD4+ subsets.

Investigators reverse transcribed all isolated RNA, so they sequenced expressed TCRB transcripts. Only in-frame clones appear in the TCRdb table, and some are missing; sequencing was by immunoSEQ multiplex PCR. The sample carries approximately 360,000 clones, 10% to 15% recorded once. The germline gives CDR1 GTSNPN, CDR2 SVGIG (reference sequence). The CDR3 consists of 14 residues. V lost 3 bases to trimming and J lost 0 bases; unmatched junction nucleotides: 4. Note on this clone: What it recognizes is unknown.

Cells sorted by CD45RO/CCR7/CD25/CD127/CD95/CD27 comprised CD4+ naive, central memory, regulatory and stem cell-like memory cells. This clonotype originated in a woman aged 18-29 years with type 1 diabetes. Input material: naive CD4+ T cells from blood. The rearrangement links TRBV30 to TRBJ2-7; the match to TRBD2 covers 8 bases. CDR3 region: CAWSPGTSSYEQYF. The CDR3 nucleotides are TGTGCCTGGAGCCCCGGGACTAGCTCCTACGAGCAGTACTTC.